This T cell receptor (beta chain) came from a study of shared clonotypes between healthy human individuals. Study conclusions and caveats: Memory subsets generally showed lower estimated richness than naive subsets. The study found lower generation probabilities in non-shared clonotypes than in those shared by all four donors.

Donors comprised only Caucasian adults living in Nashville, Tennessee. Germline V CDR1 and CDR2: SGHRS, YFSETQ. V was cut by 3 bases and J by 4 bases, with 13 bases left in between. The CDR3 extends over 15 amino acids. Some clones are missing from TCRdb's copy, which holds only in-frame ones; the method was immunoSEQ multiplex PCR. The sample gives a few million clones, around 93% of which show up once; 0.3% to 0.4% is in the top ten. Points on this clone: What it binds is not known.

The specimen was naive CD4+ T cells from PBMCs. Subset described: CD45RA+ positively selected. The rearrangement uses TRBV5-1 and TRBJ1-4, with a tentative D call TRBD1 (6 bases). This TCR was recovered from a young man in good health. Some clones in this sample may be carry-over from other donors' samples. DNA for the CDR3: TGCGCCAGCAGCTGGAAGGACAGTTATAATGAAAAACTGTTTTTT. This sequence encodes CASSWKDSYNEKLFF.